Below are 13 T cell receptor beta chains sequenced from a single sample in a study of beta chain features in type 1 diabetes. All of the isolated RNA was reverse transcribed, so expressed TCRB transcripts were sequenced. The table came from immunoSEQ multiplex PCR; TCRdb's copy has only in-frame clones and leaves some out. The table lists about 620,000 clones, 15% to 19% of them singletons. Material: naive CD4+ T cells from blood. The receptors derive from a man aged 18 to 35 in good health.

As regards this clone: Other DNA sequences in the same sample also yield this CDR3. The gene calls are TRBV4-3 and TRBJ1-1, with 8 bases matching TRBD1. Germline V CDR1 and CDR2: LGHNA, YSLEER. This CDR3 comprises 15 residues. V gave up 3 bases and J gave up 3 bases; unmatched junction bases: 6. The CDR3 region has the DNA TGCGCCAGCAGCCACCTACAGGGGGGGGACACTGAAGCTTTCTTT. It translates to CASSHLQGGDTEAFF.

This clone was observed a single time. The chain employs TRBV27 and TRBJ2-7; D unresolved. CDR1 MNHEY and CDR2 SMNVEV come from the germline V gene (reference sequence). This CDR3 comprises 17 residues. Trimming took 4 bases from V and 2 from J, leaving 21 bases between them. The CDR3 sequence: CASSSRQGLLTTYEQYF. CDR3 DNA: TGTGCCAGCAGTTCGAGACAAGGCCTACTAACCACCTACGAGCAGTACTTC.

This clone has more than one count but fewer than ten. V gene TRBV7-9 combines with J gene TRBJ2-1; 7 nucleotides line up with TRBD1. V dropped 2 bases and J dropped 7; count of bases not matched to a gene: 5. This CDR3 comprises 14 residues. Germline V gives CDR1 SEHNR, CDR2 FQNEAQ (reference sequence). This chain's CDR3 is CASSLTTGRNEQFF. The CDR3 region has the DNA TGTGCCAGCAGCTTAACGACAGGGCGGAATGAGCAGTTCTTC.

The rearrangement uses TRBV4-3 and TRBJ2-1; unclear D gene. Trimming cost V 3 bases and J 3 bases, with 21 bases left between them. Germline V gene data show CDR1 as LGHNA and CDR2 as YSLEER. The CDR3 length is 18 residues. For the CDR3, the DNA is TGCGCCAGCAGCCAGACCACTCCCCTGGCTATCCTCTACAATGAGCAGTTCTTC. Its translation: CASSQTTPLAILYNEQFF.

This clone turned up a few times. The chain couples TRBV19 to TRBJ1-2; 10 nucleotides line up with TRBD1. The CDR3 has 15 amino acids. The germline V gene encodes CDR1 LNHDA and CDR2 SQIVND (reference sequence). J was trimmed by 8 bases and V by 7 bases; bases with no gene match: 13. CDR3 in amino acids: CASMTGTGAVRGYTF. CDR3 bases: TGTGCCAGTATGACCGGGACAGGGGCTGTGAGGGGCTACACCTTC.

The rearrangement joins TRBV7-3 to TRBJ2-3, with 10 nucleotides matching TRBD2. Germline lookup yields CDR1 SGHTA and CDR2 FQGTGA. J lost 0 bases, V lost 3 bases, and 3 bases had no gene match. The length of the CDR3 is 16 residues. CDR3 region: CASSFTSGVSTDTQYF. For the CDR3, the DNA is TGTGCCAGCAGCTTTACTAGCGGGGTTAGCACAGATACGCAGTATTTT. The full variable domain, in which reference TRBV7-3 and TRBJ2-3 provide the parts outside the CDR3, is GAGVSQTPSNKVTEKGKYVELRCDPISGHTALYWYRQSLGQGPEFLIYFQGTGAADDSGLPNDRFFAVRPEGSVSTLKIQRTERGDSAVYLCASSFTSGVSTDTQYFGPGTRLTVL.

This chain links TRBV6-5 with TRBJ1-1, with D possibly matching TRBD1 (6 bases). The CDR3 has 12 amino acids. CDR1 is MNHEY, CDR2 SVGAGI, per germline. Deletions cut 9 bases from V and 8 bases from J, with 16 bases between. The CDR3, as DNA: TGTGCCAGTACCCAAGGGGGGCTAGAAGCTTTCTTT. Amino acids: CASTQGGLEAFF.

CDR3 loop: CASSPRWGGGQPQHF. Written as DNA, the CDR3 is TGTGCCAGCAGCCCCCGGTGGGGTGGAGGTCAGCCCCAGCATTTT. The V gene is TRBV28, the J gene TRBJ1-5; D is uncertain. The CDR3 consists of 15 residues. The V gene lost 6 bases and the J gene lost 6 bases, with 18 bases spanning the gap. CDR1 MDHEN and CDR2 SYDVKM come from the germline V gene.

The chain uses TRBV28 and TRBJ2-6; D is undetermined. The V gene's germline CDR1 is MDHEN and CDR2 SYDVKM. Trimming cost V 1 base and J 0 bases, with 16 bases left between them. The CDR3 consists of 19 residues. The CDR3 coding sequence is TGTGCCAGCAGTTTATTGGCGGCAGCGTCGACCTCTGGGGCCAACGTCCTGACTTTC. Its translation: CASSLLAAASTSGANVLTF. The full variable domain, completed using reference TRBV28 and TRBJ2-6, is DVKVTQSSRYLVKRTGEKVFLECVQDMDHENMFWYRQDPGLGLRLIYFSYDVKMKEKGDIPEGYSVSREKKERFSLILESASTNQTSMYLCASSLLAAASTSGANVLTFGAGSRLTVL.

The V gene is TRBV7-2, the J gene TRBJ2-1, with a weak D call TRBD1 (5 bases). The germline CDR1 and CDR2 sequences are SGHTA and FQGNSA. Trimming removed 6 bases at V and 6 bases at J, with 9 bases between. This CDR3 contains 12 residues. Here the CDR3 DNA reads TGTGCCAGCAGACCCGACAGCAATGAGCAGTTCTTC. Protein: CASRPDSNEQFF.

This clone has a handful of counts. V usage is TRBV7-2 and J usage is TRBJ1-2, with D tentatively TRBD1 (5 bases). This CDR3 comprises 15 residues. CDR1 and CDR2 from the germline V gene are SGHTA and FQGNSA. V gave up 4 bases and J gave up 5 bases, with 17 bases separating them. CDR3: CASSSQGGLGYGYTF. In DNA, the CDR3 is TGTGCCAGCAGCTCCCAGGGCGGACTAGGATATGGCTACACCTTC.

There are a few counts of this clone. CDR3 loop: CARLDTQYF. The DNA of the CDR3 is TGTGCCCGCCTCGATACGCAGTATTTT. The chain has TRBV7-9 and TRBJ2-3; the D is unclear. CDR1 and CDR2 from the germline V gene are SEHNR and FQNEAQ (reference sequence). V lost 11 bases to trimming and J lost 6 bases, with 6 bases between them. The length of the CDR3 is 9 residues.

In its sample, this clone was seen a few times. The rearrangement links TRBV6-5 to TRBJ1-4; D is undetermined. Germline CDR1 is MNHEY and CDR2 is SVGAGI. The germline V and J ends were trimmed by 4 bases and 6 bases, with 15 bases remaining between them. The CDR3 has 15 amino acids. The CDR3 DNA follows: TGTGCCAGCAGTTCATACAGCCTGGGTGATGAAAAACTGTTTTTT. Translated: CASSSYSLGDEKLFF.